This T cell receptor beta chain appears in the sequencing data of a study of cytomegalovirus exposure and HLA in healthy donors. Study-level points and caveats: A later analysis revealed that TCR association rates differed between HLA loci, peaking at DRB1 and bottoming out at HLA-C. The study had only CMV serostatus as immune exposure information.

Remarks on this clone: Its antigen is unidentified.

PCR used 60 Vbeta primers and 13 Jbeta primers. Clones were sequenced by immunoSEQ multiplex PCR, and TCRdb holds only the in-frame ones, with some missing. In the table there are about 120,000 clones, around 81% of which are singletons. The CDR3 covers 14 residues. The germline V gene has CDR1 SEHNR and CDR2 FQNEAQ (reference sequence). Trimming stripped 3 bases from V and 3 bases from J, with 9 bases between. Donors had nominal health at sampling but likely had unrecorded immune exposures. The sequenced sample was PBMCs. This receptor was obtained from a female donor in good health and CMV-seronegative. The chain links TRBV7-9 to TRBJ1-5, with D tentatively TRBD1 (6 bases). The CDR3 bases are TGTGCCAGCAGCTTTCCAGGGGACAATCAGCCCCAGCATTTT. Translated: CASSFPGDNQPQHF.